The rows below give T cell receptor beta chains drawn from one sample of a study of spatial heterogeneity in lung cancer. One entry per CDR3 protein results from TCRdb running MiXCR on the 5' RACE reads. This sample has around 100,000 distinct CDR3 sequences, with under 14% found just once. The specimen was PBMCs, collected at follow-up. These receptors were obtained from a female donor with early-stage non-small cell lung cancer. CDR3s include the opening cysteine and the closing phenylalanine or tryptophan. The order of the fields is J gene, V gene, D gene, clone size, CDR3 protein, CDR3 DNA. A D gene is named only where the DNA matches it firmly. Part of the rows lack a size; the others show once, few, many or a class for expanded clones.

j_gene: TRBJ1-6
v_gene: TRBV3-1
d_gene: NA
abundance: many
CDR3aa: CASSLGTRNNSPLHF
CDR3nt: TGTGCCAGCAGCCTAGGGACACGGAATAATTCACCCCTCCACTTT

j_gene: TRBJ1-4
v_gene: TRBV20-1
d_gene: NA
abundance: NA
CDR3aa: CSASGGGSEKLFF
CDR3nt: TGCAGTGCTAGTGGCGGGGGGAGTGAAAAACTGTTTTTT

j_gene: TRBJ2-1
v_gene: TRBV7-3
d_gene: TRBD2
abundance: NA
CDR3aa: CASSIGLAGQLFF
CDR3nt: TGTGCCAGCAGCATCGGACTAGCGGGTCAACTGTTCTTC

j_gene: TRBJ2-3
v_gene: TRBV20-1
d_gene: TRBD1
abundance: few
CDR3aa: CSAQKGQSTDTQYF
CDR3nt: TGCAGTGCCCAAAAGGGACAGAGCACAGATACGCAGTATTTT

j_gene: TRBJ2-1
v_gene: TRBV11-2
d_gene: TRBD2
abundance: NA
CDR3aa: CASSPPTSGRYNEQFF
CDR3nt: TGTGCCAGCAGCCCCCCCACTAGCGGAAGATACAATGAGCAGTTCTTC

j_gene: TRBJ2-1
v_gene: TRBV20-1
d_gene: NA
abundance: many
CDR3aa: CSAPPPTNNEQFF
CDR3nt: TGCAGTGCTCCGCCTCCTACGAACAATGAGCAGTTCTTC

j_gene: TRBJ2-4
v_gene: TRBV14
d_gene: NA
abundance: once
CDR3aa: CASSHVRNIQYF
CDR3nt: TGTGCCAGCAGCCATGTCCGAAACATTCAGTACTTC

j_gene: TRBJ2-3
v_gene: TRBV29-1
d_gene: NA
abundance: many
CDR3aa: CSVEDLPGSFADTQYF
CDR3nt: TGCAGCGTTGAAGATCTTCCCGGGAGTTTCGCAGATACGCAGTATTTT

j_gene: TRBJ2-1
v_gene: TRBV12-3/TRBV12-4
d_gene: TRBD2
abundance: many
CDR3aa: CASSGTSSSYNEQFF
CDR3nt: TGTGCCAGCAGCGGGACTAGCTCGTCCTACAATGAGCAGTTCTTC

j_gene: TRBJ1-6
v_gene: TRBV19
d_gene: NA
abundance: many
CDR3aa: CASADRGRSYNSPLHF
CDR3nt: TGTGCCAGTGCTGACCGGGGGCGCTCCTATAATTCACCCCTCCACTTT